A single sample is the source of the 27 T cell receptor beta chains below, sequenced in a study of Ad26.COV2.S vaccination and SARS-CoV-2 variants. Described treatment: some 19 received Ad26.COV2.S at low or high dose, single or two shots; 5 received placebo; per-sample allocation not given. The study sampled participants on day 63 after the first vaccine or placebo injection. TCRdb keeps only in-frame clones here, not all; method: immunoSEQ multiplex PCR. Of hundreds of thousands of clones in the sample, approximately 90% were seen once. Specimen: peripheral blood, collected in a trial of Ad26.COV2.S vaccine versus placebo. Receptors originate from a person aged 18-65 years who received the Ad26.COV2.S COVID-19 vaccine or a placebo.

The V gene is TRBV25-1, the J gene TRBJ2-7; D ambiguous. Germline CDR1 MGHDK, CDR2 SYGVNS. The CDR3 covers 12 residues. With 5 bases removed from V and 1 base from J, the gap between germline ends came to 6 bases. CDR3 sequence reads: CASSQSSYEQYF. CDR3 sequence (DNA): TGTGCCAGCAGTCAGTCTTCCTACGAGCAGTACTTC.

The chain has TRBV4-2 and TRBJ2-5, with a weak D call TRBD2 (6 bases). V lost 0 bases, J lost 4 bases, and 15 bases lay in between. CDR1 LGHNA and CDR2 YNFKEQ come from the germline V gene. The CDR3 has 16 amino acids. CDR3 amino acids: CASSQEGGRGLETQYF. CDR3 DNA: TGTGCCAGCAGCCAAGAGGGGGGACGGGGCTTAGAGACCCAGTACTTC.

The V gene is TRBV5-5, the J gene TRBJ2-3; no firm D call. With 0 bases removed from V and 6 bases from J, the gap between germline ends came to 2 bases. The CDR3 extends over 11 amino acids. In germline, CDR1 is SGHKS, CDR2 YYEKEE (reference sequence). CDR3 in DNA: TGTGCCAGCAGCTTGGTGGATACGCAGTATTTT. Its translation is CASSLVDTQYF.

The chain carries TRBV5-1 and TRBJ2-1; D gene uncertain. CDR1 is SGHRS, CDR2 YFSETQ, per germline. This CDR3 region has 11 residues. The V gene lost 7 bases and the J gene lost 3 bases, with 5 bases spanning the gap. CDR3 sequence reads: CASQLYNEQFF. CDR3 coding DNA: TGCGCCAGCCAACTCTACAATGAGCAGTTCTTC.

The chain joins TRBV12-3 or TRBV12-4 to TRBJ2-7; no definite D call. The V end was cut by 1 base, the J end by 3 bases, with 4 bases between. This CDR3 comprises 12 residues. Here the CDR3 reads CASSLDVYEQYF. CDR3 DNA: TGTGCCAGCAGTTTAGATGTCTACGAGCAGTACTTC.

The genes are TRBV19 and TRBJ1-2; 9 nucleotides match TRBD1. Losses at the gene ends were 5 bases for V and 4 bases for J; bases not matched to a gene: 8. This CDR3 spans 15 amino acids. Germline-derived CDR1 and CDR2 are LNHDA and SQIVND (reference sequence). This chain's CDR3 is CASSLPGQGSYGYTF. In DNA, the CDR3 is TGTGCCAGTAGTTTGCCGGGACAGGGATCCTATGGCTACACCTTC.

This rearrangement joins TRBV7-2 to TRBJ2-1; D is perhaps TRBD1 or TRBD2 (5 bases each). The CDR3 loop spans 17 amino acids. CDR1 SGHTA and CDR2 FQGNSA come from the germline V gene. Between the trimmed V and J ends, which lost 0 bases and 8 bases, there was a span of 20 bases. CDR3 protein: CASSLAARLSRGDEQFF. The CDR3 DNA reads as TGTGCCAGCAGCTTAGCCGCCCGACTGTCGAGGGGCGATGAGCAGTTCTTC.

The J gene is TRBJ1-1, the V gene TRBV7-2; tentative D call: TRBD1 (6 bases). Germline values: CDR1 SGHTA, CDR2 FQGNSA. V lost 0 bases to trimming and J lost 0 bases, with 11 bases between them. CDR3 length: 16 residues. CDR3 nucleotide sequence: TGTGCCAGCAGCTTAGCTCCCCAGGGGATGAACACTGAAGCTTTCTTT. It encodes CASSLAPQGMNTEAFF.

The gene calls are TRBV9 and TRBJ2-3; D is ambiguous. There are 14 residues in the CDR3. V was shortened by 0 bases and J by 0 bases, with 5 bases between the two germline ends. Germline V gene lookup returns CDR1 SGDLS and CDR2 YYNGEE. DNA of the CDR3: TGTGCCAGCAGCGTAGCGGCTAGCACAGATACGCAGTATTTT. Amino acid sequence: CASSVAASTDTQYF.

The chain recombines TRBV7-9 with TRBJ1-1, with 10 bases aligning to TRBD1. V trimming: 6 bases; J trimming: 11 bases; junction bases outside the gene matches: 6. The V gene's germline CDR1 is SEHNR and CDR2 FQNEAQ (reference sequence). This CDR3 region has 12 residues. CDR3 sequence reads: CASRLMDRGAFF. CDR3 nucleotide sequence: TGTGCCAGCAGGCTAATGGACAGGGGGGCTTTCTTT.

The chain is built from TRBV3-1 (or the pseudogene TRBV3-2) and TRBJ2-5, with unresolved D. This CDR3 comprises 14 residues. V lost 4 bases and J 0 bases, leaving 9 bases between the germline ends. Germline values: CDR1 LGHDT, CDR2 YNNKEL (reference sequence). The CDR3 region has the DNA TGTGCCAGCAGCCCGGCGCGATACCAAGAGACCCAGTACTTC. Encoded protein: CASSPARYQETQYF.

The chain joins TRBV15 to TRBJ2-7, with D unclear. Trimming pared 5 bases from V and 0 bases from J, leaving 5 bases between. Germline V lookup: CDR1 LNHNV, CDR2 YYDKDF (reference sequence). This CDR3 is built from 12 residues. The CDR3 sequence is CATSGVSYEQYF. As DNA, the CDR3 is TGTGCCACCAGCGGAGTCTCCTACGAGCAGTACTTC.

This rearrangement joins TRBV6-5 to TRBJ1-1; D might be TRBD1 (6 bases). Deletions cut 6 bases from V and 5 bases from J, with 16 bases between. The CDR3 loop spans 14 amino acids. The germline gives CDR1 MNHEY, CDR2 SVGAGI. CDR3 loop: CASRYTGRGTEAFF. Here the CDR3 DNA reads TGTGCCAGCAGGTACACAGGAAGGGGGACTGAAGCTTTCTTT.

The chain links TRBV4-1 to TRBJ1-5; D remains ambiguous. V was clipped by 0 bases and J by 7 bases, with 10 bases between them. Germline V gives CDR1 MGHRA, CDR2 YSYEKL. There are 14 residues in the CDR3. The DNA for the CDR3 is TGCGCCAGCAGCCAAGATTTCGGGGAACAGCCCCAGCATTTT. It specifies CASSQDFGEQPQHF.

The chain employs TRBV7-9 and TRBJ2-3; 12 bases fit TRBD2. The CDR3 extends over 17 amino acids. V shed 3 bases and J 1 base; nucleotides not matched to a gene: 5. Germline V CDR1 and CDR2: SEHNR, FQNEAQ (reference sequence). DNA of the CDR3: TGTGCCAGCAGCTTTTCTCTAGCGGGAGGGCGCACAGATACGCAGTATTTT. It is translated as CASSFSLAGGRTDTQYF. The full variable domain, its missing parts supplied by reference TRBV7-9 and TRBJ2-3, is DTGVSQNPRHKITKRGQNVTFRCDPISEHNRLYWYRQTLGQGPEFLTYFQNEAQLEKSRLLSDRFSAERPKGSFSTLEIQRTEQGDSAMYLCASSFSLAGGRTDTQYFGPGTRLTVL.

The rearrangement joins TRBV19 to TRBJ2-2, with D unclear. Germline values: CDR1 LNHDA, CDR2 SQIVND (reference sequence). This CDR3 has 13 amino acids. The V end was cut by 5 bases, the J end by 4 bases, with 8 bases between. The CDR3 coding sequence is TGTGCCAGTAGTTGGTTGGGCACCGGGGAGCTGTTTTTT. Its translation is CASSWLGTGELFF. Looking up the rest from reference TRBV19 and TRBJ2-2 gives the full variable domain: DGGITQSPKYLFRKEGQNVTLSCEQNLNHDAMYWYRQDPGQGLRLIYYSQIVNDFQKGDIAEGYSVSREKKESFPLTVTSAQKNPTAFYLCASSWLGTGELFFGEGSRLTVL.

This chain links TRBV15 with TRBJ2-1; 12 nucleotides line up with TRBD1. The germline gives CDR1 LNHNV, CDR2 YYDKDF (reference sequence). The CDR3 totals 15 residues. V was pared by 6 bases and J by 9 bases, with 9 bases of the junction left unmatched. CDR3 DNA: TGTGCCACCAGTCTTCCGGGACAGGGGGCATTTGAGCAGTTCTTC. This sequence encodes CATSLPGQGAFEQFF.

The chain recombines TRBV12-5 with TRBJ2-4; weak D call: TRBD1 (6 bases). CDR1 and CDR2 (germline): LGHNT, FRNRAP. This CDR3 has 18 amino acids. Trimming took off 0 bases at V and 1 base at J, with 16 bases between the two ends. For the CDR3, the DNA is TGTGCTAGTGGTTTGGTACTGCCAGGGGTCTTTGCCAAAAACATTCAGTACTTC. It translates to CASGLVLPGVFAKNIQYF. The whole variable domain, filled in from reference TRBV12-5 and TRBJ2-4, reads DARVTQTPRHKVTEMGQEVTMRCQPILGHNTVFWYRQTMMQGLELLAYFRNRAPLDDSGMPKDRFSAEMPDATLATLKIQPSEPRDSAVYFCASGLVLPGVFAKNIQYFGAGTRLSVL.

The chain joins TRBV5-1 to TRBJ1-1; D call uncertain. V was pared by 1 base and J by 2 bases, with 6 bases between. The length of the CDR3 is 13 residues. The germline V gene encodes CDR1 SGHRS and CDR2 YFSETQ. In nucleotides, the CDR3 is TGCGCCAGCAGCTTGTCCGCCAACACTGAAGCTTTCTTT. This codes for CASSLSANTEAFF.

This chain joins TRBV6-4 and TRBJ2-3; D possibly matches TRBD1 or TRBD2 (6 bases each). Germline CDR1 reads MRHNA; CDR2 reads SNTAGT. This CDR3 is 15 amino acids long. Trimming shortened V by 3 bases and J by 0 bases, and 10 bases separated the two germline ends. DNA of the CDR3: TGTGCCAGCAGTGAAAGGGGGGCGAGCACAGATACGCAGTATTTT. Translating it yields CASSERGASTDTQYF.

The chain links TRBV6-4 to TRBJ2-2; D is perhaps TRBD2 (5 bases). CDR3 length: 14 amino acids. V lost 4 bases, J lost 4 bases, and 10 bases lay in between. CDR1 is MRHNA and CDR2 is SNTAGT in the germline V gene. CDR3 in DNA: TGTGCCAGCAGTGTTAGCCGGGGCACCGGGGAGCTGTTTTTT. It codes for CASSVSRGTGELFF.

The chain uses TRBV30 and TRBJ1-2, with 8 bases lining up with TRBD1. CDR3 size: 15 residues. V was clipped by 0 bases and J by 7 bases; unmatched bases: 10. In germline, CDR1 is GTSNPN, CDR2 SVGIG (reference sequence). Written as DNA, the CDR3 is TGTGCCTGGAGTGTCCCCGGACAGGGAAAGGGTGGCTACACCTTC. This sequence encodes CAWSVPGQGKGGYTF.

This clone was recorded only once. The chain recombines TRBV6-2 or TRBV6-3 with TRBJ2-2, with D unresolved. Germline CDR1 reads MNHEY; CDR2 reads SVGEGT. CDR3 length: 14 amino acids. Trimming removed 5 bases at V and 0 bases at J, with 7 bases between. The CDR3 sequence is CASSTFPNTGELFF. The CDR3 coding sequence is TGTGCCAGCAGTACCTTTCCGAACACCGGGGAGCTGTTTTTT.

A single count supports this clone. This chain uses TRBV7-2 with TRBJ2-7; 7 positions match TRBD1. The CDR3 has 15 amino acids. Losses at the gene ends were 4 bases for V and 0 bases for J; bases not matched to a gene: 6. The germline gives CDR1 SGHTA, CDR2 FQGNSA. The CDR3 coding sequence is TGTGCCAGCAGCTACGGACAGGCAACCTCCTACGAGCAGTACTTC. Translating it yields CASSYGQATSYEQYF.

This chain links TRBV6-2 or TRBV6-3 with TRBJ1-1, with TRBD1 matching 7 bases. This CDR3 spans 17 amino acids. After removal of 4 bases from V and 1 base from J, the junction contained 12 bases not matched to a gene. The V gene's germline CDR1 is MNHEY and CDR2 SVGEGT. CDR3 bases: TGTGCCAGCAGTTGGTGGTCGTTCAGGGGGGAGAACACTGAAGCTTTCTTT. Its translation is CASSWWSFRGENTEAFF.

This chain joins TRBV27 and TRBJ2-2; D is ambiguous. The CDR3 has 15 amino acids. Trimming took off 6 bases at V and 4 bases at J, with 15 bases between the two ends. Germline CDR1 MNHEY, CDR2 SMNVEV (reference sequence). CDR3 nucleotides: TGTGCCAGCAGCCCCAGACTTCGAGCCACCGGGGAGCTGTTTTTT. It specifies CASSPRLRATGELFF.

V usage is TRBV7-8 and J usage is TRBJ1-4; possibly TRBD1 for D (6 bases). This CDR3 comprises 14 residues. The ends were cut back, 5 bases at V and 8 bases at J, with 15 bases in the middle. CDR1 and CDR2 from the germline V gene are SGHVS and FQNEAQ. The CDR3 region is CASSPGGTGEKLFF. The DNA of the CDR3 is TGTGCCAGCAGCCCTGGGGGCACTGGAGAAAAACTGTTTTTT. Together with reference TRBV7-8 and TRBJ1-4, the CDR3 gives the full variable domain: GAGVSQSPRYKVAKRGQDVALRCDPISGHVSLFWYQQALGQGPEFLTYFQNEAQLDKSGLPSDRFFAERPEGSVSTLKIQRTQQEDSAVYLCASSPGGTGEKLFFGSGTQLSVL.